This passage covers 22 T cell receptor beta chains from one sample sequenced in a study of T cell responses to AZD1222 COVID-19 vaccine (dated by TCRdb to the early 2020s). The sample's time point label, in plain terms: baseline before first vaccination. The library was obtained by the immunoSEQ multiplex PCR assay. TCRdb stores this immuneACCESS table with in-frame sequences only. Part of the clones is absent; in the studies checked, under half of the shortfall reflects unresolved V genes, and no reason is known for the rest. This sample holds approximately 110,000 clones; about 90% were observed only once. The biggest ten clones account for just under 10% of the sample. The starting material was peripheral blood, obtained on day 0 of AZD1222 vaccination. The source is an adult in good health.

V usage is TRBV19 and J usage is TRBJ2-5, with D possibly being TRBD1 (6 bases). V lost 5 bases and J lost 5, with 6 bases in between. CDR1 is LNHDA and CDR2 is SQIVND in the germline V gene (reference sequence). There are 11 residues in the CDR3. The CDR3 nucleotides read TGTGCCAGTAGTCAGGGGGAGACCCAGTACTTC. Its protein product is CASSQGETQYF.

The chain joins TRBV10-3 to TRBJ2-3; a weak D match, TRBD2 (5 bases). V shed 5 bases and J shed 0 bases, with 9 bases lying between them. This CDR3 spans 14 amino acids. The V gene's germline CDR1 is ENHRY and CDR2 SYGVKD. The CDR3 is CAISQAVSTDTQYF. Written as DNA, the CDR3 is TGTGCCATCAGTCAAGCGGTAAGCACAGATACGCAGTATTTT.

The chain combines TRBV11-2 with TRBJ2-7, with D possibly being TRBD1 or TRBD2 (5 bases each). This CDR3 has 15 residues. Germline V CDR1 and CDR2: SGHAT, FQNNGV. The germline V and J ends were trimmed by 5 bases and 4 bases, with 18 bases remaining between them. CDR3 amino acids: CASSLNGAWGYEQYF. CDR3 DNA sequence: TGTGCCAGCAGCCTCAACGGTGCTTGGGGGTACGAGCAGTACTTC.

This rearrangement joins TRBV6-2 or TRBV6-3 to TRBJ2-7; TRBD2 matches 7 bases. This CDR3 is 14 amino acids long. The V gene's germline CDR1 is MNHEY and CDR2 SVGEGT. Losses at the gene ends were 7 bases for V and 5 bases for J; bases not matched to a gene: 11. The DNA for the CDR3 is TGTGCCAGCATCCCTACGGGAGGCCCCCACGAGCAGTACTTC. This sequence encodes CASIPTGGPHEQYF.

The chain recombines TRBV28 with TRBJ2-7, with 9 bases aligning to TRBD1. This CDR3 has 15 amino acids. J was trimmed by 5 bases and V by 5 bases; bases with no gene match: 10. The germline gives CDR1 MDHEN, CDR2 SYDVKM. The CDR3 reads CASSPADRGRNEQYF. In DNA, the CDR3 is TGTGCCAGCAGTCCCGCGGACAGGGGAAGGAACGAGCAGTACTTC.

The chain recombines TRBV19 with TRBJ1-2, with 9 bases matching TRBD1. V shed 8 bases, J shed 3 bases, and the junction held 13 bases outside the gene matches. The CDR3 runs 16 residues. Germline CDR1 LNHDA, CDR2 SQIVND (reference sequence). The CDR3 reads CASSKKPGQGDYGYTF. In DNA, the CDR3 is TGTGCCAGTTCTAAAAAACCGGGACAGGGCGACTATGGCTACACCTTC. Based on the CDR3 plus reference TRBV19 and TRBJ1-2, the full variable domain is DGGITQSPKYLFRKEGQNVTLSCEQNLNHDAMYWYRQDPGQGLRLIYYSQIVNDFQKGDIAEGYSVSREKKESFPLTVTSAQKNPTAFYLCASSKKPGQGDYGYTFGSGTRLTVV.

This sequence joins TRBV18 and TRBJ2-7, with D perhaps matching TRBD1 (5 bases). Trimming took off 3 bases at V and 0 bases at J, with 15 bases between the two ends. The CDR3 sequence is 16 residues long. Looked up from germline, CDR1 is KGHSH and CDR2 is LQKENI. CDR3 in DNA: TGTGCCAGCTCACCCAGGGCTGACAGTATCTCCTACGAGCAGTACTTC. It yields the protein CASSPRADSISYEQYF.

The V and J genes are TRBV29-1 and TRBJ1-1; D call uncertain. Germline V lookup: CDR1 SQVTM, CDR2 ANQGSEA. The CDR3 is made up of 12 amino acids. The V and J ends lost 5 bases and 3 bases respectively, with 10 bases between them. The CDR3 nucleotides are TGCAGCGTTTGGTTGTCGGACACTGAAGCTTTCTTT. Its protein product is CSVWLSDTEAFF.

V usage is TRBV6-6 and J usage is TRBJ1-2; D is unresolved. Germline V gene data show CDR1 as MNHNY and CDR2 as SVGAGI (reference sequence). This CDR3 has 13 residues. V was cut by 6 bases and J by 2 bases, with 10 bases left in between. DNA of the CDR3: TGTGCCAGCAGCCTTGACCCCAACTATGGCTACACCTTC. Residues: CASSLDPNYGYTF.

The V and J genes are TRBV5-1 and TRBJ2-2; D remains ambiguous. With 4 bases removed from V and 3 bases from J, the gap between germline ends came to 10 bases. The germline V gene encodes CDR1 SGHRS and CDR2 YFSETQ. CDR3 length equals 14 residues. The CDR3 bases are TGCGCCAGCAGCCCCCGCGTTGACACCGGGGAGCTGTTTTTT. Translated: CASSPRVDTGELFF.

CDR3 DNA: TGTGCCAGCGATCTAACACAGGGGTCCGCTGAAGCTTTCTTT. Its protein product is CASDLTQGSAEAFF. The rearrangement links TRBV6-5 to TRBJ1-1; TRBD1 agrees at 7 bases. Losses at the gene ends were 8 bases for V and 6 bases for J; bases not matched to a gene: 12. CDR3 length equals 14 residues. CDR1 and CDR2 (germline): MNHEY, SVGAGI.

The CDR3 nucleotides are TGTGCCAGTAGCAGGCAGGGGCGGAACACCGGGGAGCTGTTTTTT. Translation: CASSRQGRNTGELFF. The chain carries TRBV19 and TRBJ2-2, with TRBD1 as a possible D gene (6 bases). From germline, CDR1 is LNHDA and CDR2 SQIVND (reference sequence). The CDR3 sequence is 15 residues long. Trimming removed 6 bases from V and 1 base from J, with 12 bases in between.

This chain connects TRBV14 to TRBJ2-7; TRBD2 is a possible D gene (5 bases). Germline values: CDR1 SGHDN, CDR2 FVKESK. Deletions cut 4 bases from V and 0 bases from J, with 13 bases between. This CDR3 comprises 15 residues. CDR3 DNA sequence: TGTGCCAGCAGCCGACATTTTAGCGACTCCTACGAGCAGTACTTC. Its protein is CASSRHFSDSYEQYF.

J is TRBJ1-1 and V is TRBV28; D perhaps matches TRBD1 (5 bases). The CDR3 totals 18 residues. Looked up from germline, CDR1 is MDHEN and CDR2 is SYDVKM. With 2 bases removed from V and 1 base from J, the gap between germline ends came to 20 bases. CDR3 sequence: CASSLRPGGWQGNTEAFF. CDR3 coding DNA: TGTGCCAGCAGTTTACGACCGGGAGGGTGGCAGGGGAACACTGAAGCTTTCTTT.

The rearrangement links TRBV18 to TRBJ1-6; the D is unclear. V was shortened by 4 bases and J by 7 bases, with 11 bases between the two germline ends. Germline values: CDR1 KGHSH, CDR2 LQKENI. The CDR3 has 14 residues. CDR3 sequence reads: CASSREISNSPLHF. CDR3 coding DNA: TGTGCCAGCTCACGGGAGATATCAAATTCACCCCTCCACTTT. The whole variable domain, filled in from reference TRBV18 and TRBJ1-6, reads NAGVMQNPRHLVRRRGQEARLRCSPMKGHSHVYWYRQLPEEGLKFMVYLQKENIIDESGMPKERFSAEFPKEGPSILRIQQVVRGDSAAYFCASSREISNSPLHFGNGTRLTVT.

The chain combines TRBV28 with TRBJ1-5; 7 positions match TRBD1. Losses at the gene ends were 1 base for V and 0 bases for J; bases not matched to a gene: 18. The CDR3 has 21 amino acids. Germline loops: CDR1 MDHEN, CDR2 SYDVKM. The CDR3 region is CASSLYPRGIPTVYSNQPQHF. In DNA, the CDR3 is TGTGCCAGCAGTTTATACCCCAGGGGGATCCCCACCGTCTATAGCAATCAGCCCCAGCATTTT. The entire variable domain, with the rest obtained from reference TRBV28 and TRBJ1-5, is as follows: DVKVTQSSRYLVKRTGEKVFLECVQDMDHENMFWYRQDPGLGLRLIYFSYDVKMKEKGDIPEGYSVSREKKERFSLILESASTNQTSMYLCASSLYPRGIPTVYSNQPQHFGDGTRLSIL.

The rearrangement links TRBV2 to TRBJ2-7; D remains ambiguous. The CDR3 length is 14 residues. CDR1 is SNHLY and CDR2 is FYNNEI in the germline V gene. Trimming removed 0 bases from V and 5 bases from J, with 11 bases in between. The chain's CDR3 is CASSEALFDHEQYF. CDR3 nucleotide sequence: TGTGCCAGCAGTGAAGCCTTATTTGACCACGAGCAGTACTTC.

This chain connects TRBV24-1 to TRBJ2-3, with D possibly matching TRBD2 (6 bases). The CDR3 contains 15 residues. With 4 bases removed from V and 2 bases from J, the gap between germline ends came to 12 bases. Germline-derived CDR1 and CDR2 are KGHDR and SFDVKD. The CDR3 loop reads CATSDKTSLTDTQYF. CDR3 DNA sequence: TGTGCCACCAGTGACAAGACTAGTCTCACAGATACGCAGTATTTT.

The rearrangement joins TRBV27 to TRBJ1-6; 7 bases match TRBD1. Germline assignment: CDR1 MNHEY and CDR2 SMNVEV (reference sequence). J was trimmed by 0 bases and V by 2 bases; bases with no gene match: 10. There are 19 residues in the CDR3. CDR3 DNA sequence: TGTGCCAGCAGTTTAAGGGCCCGACAGGGCTTCTCCTATAATTCACCCCTCCACTTT. Protein product: CASSLRARQGFSYNSPLHF.

This sequence joins TRBV19 and TRBJ2-7; a weak D match, TRBD1 (5 bases). This CDR3 is built from 14 residues. V lost 9 bases to trimming and J lost 4 bases, with 19 bases between them. Germline values: CDR1 LNHDA, CDR2 SQIVND (reference sequence). CDR3 loop: CARPQGTYFYEQYF. CDR3 in DNA: TGTGCCAGACCTCAGGGAACTTACTTTTACGAGCAGTACTTC.

The J gene is TRBJ2-7, the V gene TRBV5-4; D call uncertain. CDR1 and CDR2 from the germline V gene are SGHNT and YYREEE (reference sequence). V was pared by 5 bases and J by 6 bases, with 15 bases between. There are 13 residues in the CDR3. CDR3 in amino acids: CASSSVLPREQYF. CDR3 sequence (DNA): TGTGCCAGCAGTTCTGTACTCCCTCGCGAGCAGTACTTC.

On this clone itself: The junction departs from germline at one end; a sequencing error may be responsible. The V and J genes are TRBV30 and TRBJ2-1; D unresolved. CDR1 and CDR2 from the germline V gene are GTSNPN and SVGIG (reference sequence). This CDR3 is built from 11 residues. The CDR3 region has the DNA TGTGCCTGGAGTGTACGGCAGGCAACCCTCTTC. Translating gives CAWSVRQATLF. Filled out from reference TRBV30 and TRBJ2-1, the complete variable domain reads SQTIHQWPATLVQPVGSPLSLECTVEGTSNPNLYWYRQAAGRGLQLLFYSVGIGQISSEVPQNLSASRPQDRQFILSSKKLLLSDSGFYLCAWSVRQATLFGPGTRLTVL.